This T cell receptor beta chain stems from a study of blood T cell repertoires in COVID-19. Some clones are missing from TCRdb's copy, which holds only in-frame ones; the method was immunoSEQ multiplex PCR. The sample consists of 100,000 or so clones, 92% of them appearing once. This CDR3 is built from 15 residues. Looked up from germline, CDR1 is SGHAT and CDR2 is FQNNGV. V lost 2 bases to trimming and J lost 7 bases, with 14 bases between them. Sequenced input: peripheral blood. This clonotype was obtained from a woman in her fifties or sixties with COVID-19, enrolled during active disease. The chain employs TRBV11-2 and TRBJ2-2; D may be TRBD2 (6 bases). CDR3 region: CASSLLGRGGGELFF. CDR3 coding DNA: TGTGCCAGCAGCTTACTGGGTAGGGGAGGCGGGGAGCTGTTTTTT.